A selection of T cell receptor beta chains follows, all from one sample in a study of shared clonotypes between healthy human individuals. Measured with immunoSEQ multiplex PCR; TCRdb has only the in-frame clones, and not every one. Of about 2.4 million clones in the sample, about 92% were seen once. Sequenced material: naive CD4+ T cells sorted from blood. These receptors were obtained from a man aged 18-30 years in good health. Each CDR3 is given with its conserved first and last residue. The D gene is left open where the match is weak. The size entry is marked missing in some rows and otherwise reads once, few, many or a size class.

TGTGCCAGCAGCCAAGATCCCGGTGGACTAGCGGGGGGCACACTCTCCTACGAGCAGTACTTC	CASSQDPGGLAGGTLSYEQYF	once	TRBV4-2	TRBD2	TRBJ2-7
TGTGCCAGCAGTGAAGATGGGGCTAGCCACTACTACGAGCAGTACTTC	CASSEDGASHYYEQYF	NA	TRBV6-1	NA	TRBJ2-7
TGTGCCAGCAGTTACTCAACGACAGGGCAGGGTGGCTACACCTTC	CASSYSTTGQGGYTF	once	TRBV6-5	TRBD1	TRBJ1-2
TGTGCCACCATGACAGGGGGCTCTGGGTACGAGCAGTACTTC	CATMTGGSGYEQYF	NA	TRBV15	TRBD1	TRBJ2-7
TGTGCCAGCAGTCCACTGTGGGATTTCAATTCACCCCTCCACTTT	CASSPLWDFNSPLHF	NA	TRBV6-6	NA	TRBJ1-6
TGTGCCAGCAGTTTACACCGGGACAGAGGCTATTTT	CASSLHRDRGYF	NA	TRBV28	TRBD1	TRBJ2-3
TGTGCCAGCAGCTTAGGGCAGGGGGCAGTGGAGACCCAGTACTTC	CASSLGQGAVETQYF	NA	TRBV7-2	TRBD1	TRBJ2-5
TGTGCCAGCAGCGTAGAGACAGGAACCGGGGAGCTGTTTTTT	CASSVETGTGELFF	NA	TRBV9	NA	TRBJ2-2
TGTGCCAGCAGTCCAATGGACAGCTATTATAATTCACCCCTCCACTTT	CASSPMDSYYNSPLHF	once	TRBV27	NA	TRBJ1-6
TGTGCCAGCAGTTGGGCAGAAAATGAAAAACTGTTTTTT	CASSWAENEKLFF	NA	TRBV27	NA	TRBJ1-4
TGTGCCAGCAGTGCCGGGACCGAGCAGTTCTTC	CASSAGTEQFF	NA	TRBV2	NA	TRBJ2-1
TGTGCCAGCAGTCGGGGGGCCGAGAACTACGAGCAGTACTTC	CASSRGAENYEQYF	few	TRBV5-4	NA	TRBJ2-7
TGTGCCAGCAGTCCGGTGAGGCTCACTGAAGCTTTCTTT	CASSPVRLTEAFF	NA	TRBV6-8	NA	TRBJ1-1
TGTGCCAGATTAGGGGCCTGCAATCAGCCCCAGCATTTT	CARLGACNQPQHF	NA	TRBV19	NA	TRBJ1-5
TGTGCCAGCAGTTTACTGACAGGCCAGCAGTTCTTC	CASSLLTGQQFF	NA	TRBV28	NA	TRBJ2-1
TGTGCCAGCAGCTTGCCGGCCTCTCGGGCTTTCTTT	CASSLPASRAFF	NA	TRBV7-2	NA	TRBJ1-1
TGTGCCAGCAGTCCCGCGGGACAGCCGCTTGAAGCTTTCTTT	CASSPAGQPLEAFF	NA	TRBV28	TRBD1	TRBJ1-1
TGTGCCAGCAGCTTCACCGGGACTAAGGGGGGAGAGACCCAGTACTTC	CASSFTGTKGGETQYF	NA	TRBV5-4	NA	TRBJ2-5